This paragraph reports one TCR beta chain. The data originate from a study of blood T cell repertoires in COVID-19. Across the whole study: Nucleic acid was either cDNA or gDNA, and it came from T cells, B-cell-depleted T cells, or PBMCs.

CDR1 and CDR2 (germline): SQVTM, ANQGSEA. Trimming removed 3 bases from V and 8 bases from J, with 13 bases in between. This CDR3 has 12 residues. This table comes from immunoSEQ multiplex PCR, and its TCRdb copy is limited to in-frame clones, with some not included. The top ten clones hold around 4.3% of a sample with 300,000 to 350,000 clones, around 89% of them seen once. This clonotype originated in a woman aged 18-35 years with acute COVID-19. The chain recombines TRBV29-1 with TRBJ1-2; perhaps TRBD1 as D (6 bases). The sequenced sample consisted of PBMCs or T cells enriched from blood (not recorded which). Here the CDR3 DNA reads TGCAGCGTTGAGGACAGCCCTCTGGGCTACACCTTC. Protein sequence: CSVEDSPLGYTF.